The entry below describes one T cell receptor beta chain. This record comes from a study of blood T cells in healthy people across ages. Through a sample-barcoded 5' primer and a J-beta primer mix, a second PCR was run for about 6 to 11 cycles. TCRdb used MiXCR to reprocess the 5' RACE reads, holding one entry per CDR3 protein. Altogether around 780,000 distinct CDR3 sequences are present, about 26% being singletons, with the ten largest covering around 3%. CDR3 length: 15 amino acids. Germline V gene data show CDR1 as SGHAT and CDR2 as FQNNGV. Trimming took 1 base from V and 0 from J, leaving 9 bases between them. This sample also appeared in a second study, on T cells of mothers and their children. That source adds: In this cohort, donors were three healthy Caucasian mothers plus their six children.

This sequence originates from a boy aged 5-17 years in good health. This chain connects TRBV11-2 to TRBJ1-1; D ambiguous. The sample comprised blood. CDR3 amino acids: CASSLVGKMNTEAFF. The CDR3 DNA reads TGTGCCAGCAGCTTAGTCGGGAAGATGAACACTGAAGCTTTCTTT.